This T cell receptor beta chain was recorded in a study of T cells in Graves' hyperthyroidism and ophthalmopathy. Amplification of TCR beta CDR3 regions was performed using RNA transcripts as template. First-round RT-PCR with HTBI primers amplified the TCR CDR3 region. TCRdb re-called the multiplex PCR reads through MiXCR, storing one row per CDR3 protein. The data show some 760,000 distinct CDR3 sequences, roughly 15% seen once. V lost 6 bases to trimming and J lost 2 bases, with 26 bases between them. This CDR3 comprises 18 residues. Germline V gene lookup returns CDR1 SGHVS and CDR2 FQNEAQ. The V call is TRBV7-8, the J call TRBJ2-7; D is unclear. The sequence was obtained from a woman in her late teens or twenties with Graves' hyperthyroidism. Sequencing used blood. This CDR3 is CASSEALFRLNVTYEQYF. As DNA, the CDR3 is TGTGCCAGCAGTGAAGCGCTGTTTCGGCTCAACGTAACCTACGAGCAGTACTTC.